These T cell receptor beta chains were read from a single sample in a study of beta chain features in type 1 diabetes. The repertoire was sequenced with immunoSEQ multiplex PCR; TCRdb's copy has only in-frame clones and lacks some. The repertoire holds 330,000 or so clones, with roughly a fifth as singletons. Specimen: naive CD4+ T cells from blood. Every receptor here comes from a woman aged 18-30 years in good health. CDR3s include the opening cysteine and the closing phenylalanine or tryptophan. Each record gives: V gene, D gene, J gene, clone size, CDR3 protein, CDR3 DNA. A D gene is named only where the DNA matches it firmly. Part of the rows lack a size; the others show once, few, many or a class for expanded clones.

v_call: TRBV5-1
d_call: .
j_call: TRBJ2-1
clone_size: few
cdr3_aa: CASSLGTTAGEQFF
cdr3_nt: TGCGCCAGCAGCTTGGGCACCACGGCAGGAGAGCAGTTCTTC

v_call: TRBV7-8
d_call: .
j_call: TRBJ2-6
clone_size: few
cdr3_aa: CASSIGGPGANVLTF
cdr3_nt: TGTGCCAGCAGCATTGGAGGCCCCGGGGCCAACGTCCTGACTTTC

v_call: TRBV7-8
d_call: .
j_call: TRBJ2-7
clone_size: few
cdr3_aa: CASSLLESYEQYF
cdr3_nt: TGTGCCAGCAGCTTGTTAGAAAGCTACGAGCAGTACTTC

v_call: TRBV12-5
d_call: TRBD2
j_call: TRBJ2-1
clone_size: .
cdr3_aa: CASGWPAGAFNEQFF
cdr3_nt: TGTGCTAGTGGTTGGCCAGCGGGAGCATTCAATGAGCAGTTCTTC

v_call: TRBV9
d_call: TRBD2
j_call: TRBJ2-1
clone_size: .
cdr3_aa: CASSVGTSGSQNEQFF
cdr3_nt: TGTGCCAGCAGCGTCGGGACTAGCGGGAGTCAAAATGAGCAGTTCTTC

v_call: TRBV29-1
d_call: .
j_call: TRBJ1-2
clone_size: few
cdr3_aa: CSVAQVNYGYTF
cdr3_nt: TGCAGCGTTGCACAGGTTAACTATGGCTACACCTTC

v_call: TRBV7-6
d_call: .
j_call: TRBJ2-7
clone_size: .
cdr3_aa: CASSLSREAVQYF
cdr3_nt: TGTGCCAGCAGCTTATCACGGGAAGCGGTGCAGTACTTC

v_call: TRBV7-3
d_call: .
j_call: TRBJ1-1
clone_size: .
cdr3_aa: CASSFTGNTEAFF
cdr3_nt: TGTGCCAGCAGCTTCACAGGTAACACTGAAGCTTTCTTT

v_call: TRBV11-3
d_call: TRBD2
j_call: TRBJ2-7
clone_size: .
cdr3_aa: CASSQGGLGSYEQYF
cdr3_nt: TGTGCCAGCAGCCAAGGGGGACTAGGTAGTTACGAGCAGTACTTC

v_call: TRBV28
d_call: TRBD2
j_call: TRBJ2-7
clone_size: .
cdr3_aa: CASSSPRGAGLKYEQYF
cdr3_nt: TGTGCCAGCAGCTCCCCTAGAGGAGCGGGATTAAAATACGAGCAGTACTTC

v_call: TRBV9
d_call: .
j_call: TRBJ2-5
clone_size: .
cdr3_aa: CASSRTTTSSETQYF
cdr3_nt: TGTGCCAGCAGCAGAACGACTACATCCTCTGAGACCCAGTACTTC

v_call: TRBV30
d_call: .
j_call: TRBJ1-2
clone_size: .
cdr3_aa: CAWKGNGYTF
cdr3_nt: TGTGCCTGGAAGGGGAATGGCTACACCTTC

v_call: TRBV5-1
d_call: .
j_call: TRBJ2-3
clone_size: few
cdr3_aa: CASRIARLVDTQYF
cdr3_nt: TGCGCCAGCAGGATCGCCCGACTGGTGGATACGCAGTATTTT

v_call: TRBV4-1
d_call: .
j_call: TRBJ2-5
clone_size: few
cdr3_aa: CASSQAPGGRGEETQYF
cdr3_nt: TGCGCCAGCAGCCAGGCGCCTGGGGGCCGAGGGGAAGAGACCCAGTACTTC

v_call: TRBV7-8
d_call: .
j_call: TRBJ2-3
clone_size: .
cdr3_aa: CASSLVRSAERTDTQYF
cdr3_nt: TGTGCCAGCAGCTTAGTTCGATCAGCGGAGCGCACAGATACGCAGTATTTT

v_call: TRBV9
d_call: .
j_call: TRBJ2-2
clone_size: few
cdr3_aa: CASSERGWSTGELFF
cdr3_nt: TGTGCCAGCAGCGAAAGGGGATGGAGCACCGGGGAGCTGTTTTTT

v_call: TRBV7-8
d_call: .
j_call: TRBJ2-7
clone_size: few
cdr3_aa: CASSTRLNSYEQYF
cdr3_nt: TGTGCCAGCAGCACCCGACTGAACTCCTACGAGCAGTACTTC

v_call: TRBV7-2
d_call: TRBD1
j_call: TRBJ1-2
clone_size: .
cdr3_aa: CASFRTGRGYTF
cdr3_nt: TGTGCCAGCTTCCGGACAGGACGTGGCTACACCTTC

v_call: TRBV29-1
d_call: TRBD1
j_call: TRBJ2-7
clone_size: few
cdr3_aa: CSIGQGRYEQYF
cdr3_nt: TGCAGCATTGGACAGGGGCGCTACGAGCAGTACTTC

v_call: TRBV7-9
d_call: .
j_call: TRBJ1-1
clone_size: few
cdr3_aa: CASSFEPQGRGEAFF
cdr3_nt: TGTGCCAGCAGCTTTGAACCTCAGGGGAGAGGGGAAGCTTTCTTT

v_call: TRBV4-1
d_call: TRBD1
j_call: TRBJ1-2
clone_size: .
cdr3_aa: CASSQVQGASWDGYTF
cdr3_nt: TGCGCCAGCAGCCAAGTACAGGGGGCGAGTTGGGACGGCTACACCTTC

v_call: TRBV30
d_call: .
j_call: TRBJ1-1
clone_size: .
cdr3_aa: CAWSPPQRMNTEAFF
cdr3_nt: TGTGCCTGGAGTCCTCCGCAGAGGATGAACACTGAAGCTTTCTTT

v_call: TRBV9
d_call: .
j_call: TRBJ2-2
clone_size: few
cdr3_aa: CASSVGGRERLTGELFF
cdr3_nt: TGTGCCAGCAGCGTAGGGGGGCGGGAGCGACTCACCGGGGAGCTGTTTTTT

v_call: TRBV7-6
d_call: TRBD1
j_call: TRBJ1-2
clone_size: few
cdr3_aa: CASSLTRTGGDGYTF
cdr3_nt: TGTGCCAGCAGCTTAACCCGGACAGGGGGGGATGGCTACACCTTC

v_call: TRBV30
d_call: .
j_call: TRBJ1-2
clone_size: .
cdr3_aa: CAWSMGGFPNYGYTF
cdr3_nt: TGTGCCTGGAGCATGGGGGGATTCCCTAACTATGGCTACACCTTC

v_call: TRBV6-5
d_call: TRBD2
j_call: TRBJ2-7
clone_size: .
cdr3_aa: CASRGLGLYEQYF
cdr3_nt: TGTGCCAGCAGGGGACTAGGGCTCTACGAGCAGTACTTC